This T cell receptor (beta chain) was recovered during a study of cytomegalovirus exposure and HLA in healthy donors. This clone was counted between two and nine times. Its cognate antigen is unknown. The germline V gene has CDR1 MNHEY and CDR2 SVGAGI. The CDR3 runs 14 residues. Deletions cut 0 bases from V and 3 bases from J, with 9 bases between. Regarding the study as a whole: In the analysis, some V segments, TRBV6-2 and TRBV6-3 included, were excluded as indistinguishable. Common viral pathogens (according to a later analysis) appeared linked to several of the most significant clusters. As immune exposure information, only CMV serostatus was available. Fewer N-insertions than the approximately 700-donor mean were reportedly shown by an Asian-associated ancestry cluster in a later analysis.

The PCR was carried out with 60 Vbeta primers and 13 Jbeta primers. This table comes from immunoSEQ multiplex PCR, and its TCRdb copy is limited to in-frame clones, with some not included. There are approximately 210,000 clones in the sample; 75% to 85% occur only once, and under 2% lies in the top ten. The chain carries TRBV6-5 and TRBJ2-7; no reliable D call. This clonotype was sampled from a girl aged 5-17 years in good health and CMV-seropositive. The sequenced sample was PBMCs. The CDR3 bases are TGTGCCAGCAGTTACTCGATCCTGAGCTACGAGCAGTACTTC. Its protein is CASSYSILSYEQYF.